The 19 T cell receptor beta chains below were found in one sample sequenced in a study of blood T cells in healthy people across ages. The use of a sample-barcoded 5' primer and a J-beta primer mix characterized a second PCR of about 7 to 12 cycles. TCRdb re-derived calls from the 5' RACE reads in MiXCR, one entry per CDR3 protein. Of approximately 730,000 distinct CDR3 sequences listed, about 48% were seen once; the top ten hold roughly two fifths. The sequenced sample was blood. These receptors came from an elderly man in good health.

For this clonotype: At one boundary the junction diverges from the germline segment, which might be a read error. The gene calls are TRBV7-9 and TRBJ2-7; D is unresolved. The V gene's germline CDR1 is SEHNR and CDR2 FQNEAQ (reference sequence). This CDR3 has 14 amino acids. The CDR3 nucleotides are TGTGCCAGCAGCTTTTTGGGAAACTCCTACGAGCAGAACTTC. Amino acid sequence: CASSFLGNSYEQNF.

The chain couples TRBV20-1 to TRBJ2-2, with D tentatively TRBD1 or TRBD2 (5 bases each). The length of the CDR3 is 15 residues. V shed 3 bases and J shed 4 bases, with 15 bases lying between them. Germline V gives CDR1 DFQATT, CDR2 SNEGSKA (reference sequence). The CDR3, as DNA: TGCAGTGCTAGGCCCGGGGCGATAGGCACCGGGGAGCTGTTTTTT. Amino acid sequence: CSARPGAIGTGELFF.

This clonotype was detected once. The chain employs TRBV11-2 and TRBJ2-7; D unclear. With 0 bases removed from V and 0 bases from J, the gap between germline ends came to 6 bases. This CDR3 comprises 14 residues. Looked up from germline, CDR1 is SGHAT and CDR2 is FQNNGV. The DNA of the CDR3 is TGTGCCAGCAGCTTAGAGACCAGCTCCTACGAGCAGTACTTC. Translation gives CASSLETSSYEQYF. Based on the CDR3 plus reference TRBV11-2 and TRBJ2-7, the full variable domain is EAGVAQSPRYKIIEKRQSVAFWCNPISGHATLYWYQQILGQGPKLLIQFQNNGVVDDSQLPKDRFSAERLKGVDSTLKIQPAKLEDSAVYLCASSLETSSYEQYFGPGTRLTVT.

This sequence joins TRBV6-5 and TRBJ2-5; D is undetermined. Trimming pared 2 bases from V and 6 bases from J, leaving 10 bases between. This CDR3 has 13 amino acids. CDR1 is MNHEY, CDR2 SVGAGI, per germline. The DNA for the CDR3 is TGTGCCAGCAGTTACGGGCAGGTTCAGACCCAGTACTTC. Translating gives CASSYGQVQTQYF.

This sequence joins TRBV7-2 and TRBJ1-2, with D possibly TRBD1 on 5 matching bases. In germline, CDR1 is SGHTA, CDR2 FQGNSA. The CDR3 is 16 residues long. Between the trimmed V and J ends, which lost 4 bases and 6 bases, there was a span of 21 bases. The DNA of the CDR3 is TGTGCCAGCAGCTCCCCGAGGGCCAGTCGACAGAATGGCTACACCTTC. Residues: CASSSPRASRQNGYTF.

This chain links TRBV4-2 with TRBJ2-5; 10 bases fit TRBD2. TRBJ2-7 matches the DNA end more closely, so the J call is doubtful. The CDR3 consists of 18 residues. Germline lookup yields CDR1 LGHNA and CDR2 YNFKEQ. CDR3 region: CASSQDNLAGEGWGEQYF. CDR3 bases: TGTGCCAGCAGCCAAGATAACCTAGCGGGAGAAGGGTGGGGCGAGCAGTACTTC.

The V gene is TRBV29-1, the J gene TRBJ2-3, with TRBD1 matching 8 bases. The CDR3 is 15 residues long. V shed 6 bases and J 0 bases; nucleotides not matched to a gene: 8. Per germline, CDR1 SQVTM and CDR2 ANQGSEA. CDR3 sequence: CSVRSGTGSTDTQYF. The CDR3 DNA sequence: TGCAGCGTAAGATCCGGGACAGGAAGCACAGATACGCAGTATTTT.

This chain's CDR3 is CASRSDASNQPQHF. CDR3 coding DNA: TGTGCCAGCAGATCCGACGCAAGCAATCAGCCCCAGCATTTT. The genes are TRBV7-2 and TRBJ1-5, with D hard to call. This CDR3 has 14 amino acids. Trimming cost V 6 bases and J 1 base, with 10 bases left between them. Germline V gene data show CDR1 as SGHTA and CDR2 as FQGNSA. The variable domain in full, completed from reference TRBV7-2 and TRBJ1-5, reads GAGVSQSPSNKVTEKGKDVELRCDPISGHTALYWYRQSLGQGLEFLIYFQGNSAPDKSGLPSDRFSAERTGGSVSTLTIQRTQQEDSAVYLCASRSDASNQPQHFGDGTRLSIL.

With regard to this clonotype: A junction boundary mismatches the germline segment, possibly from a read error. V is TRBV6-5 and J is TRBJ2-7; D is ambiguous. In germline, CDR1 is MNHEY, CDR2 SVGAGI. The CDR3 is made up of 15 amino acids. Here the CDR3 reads CASSPREASSYEQYF. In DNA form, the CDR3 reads TGTGCCAGCAGTCCGCGTGAGGCCAGCTCCTACGAGCAGTATTTC.

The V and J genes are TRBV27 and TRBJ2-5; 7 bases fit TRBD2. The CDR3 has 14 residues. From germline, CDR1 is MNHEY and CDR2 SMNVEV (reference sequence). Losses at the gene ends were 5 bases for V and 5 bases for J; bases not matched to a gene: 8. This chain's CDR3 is CASSPQAGRETQYF. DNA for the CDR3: TGTGCCAGCAGTCCGCAAGCGGGGAGGGAGACCCAGTACTTC.

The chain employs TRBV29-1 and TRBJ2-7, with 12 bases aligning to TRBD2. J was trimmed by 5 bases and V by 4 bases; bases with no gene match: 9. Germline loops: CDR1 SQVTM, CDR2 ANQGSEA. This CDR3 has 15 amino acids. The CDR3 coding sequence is TGCAGCGTTGCCCGGACTAGCGGGAACCCCCACGAGCAGTACTTC. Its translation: CSVARTSGNPHEQYF.

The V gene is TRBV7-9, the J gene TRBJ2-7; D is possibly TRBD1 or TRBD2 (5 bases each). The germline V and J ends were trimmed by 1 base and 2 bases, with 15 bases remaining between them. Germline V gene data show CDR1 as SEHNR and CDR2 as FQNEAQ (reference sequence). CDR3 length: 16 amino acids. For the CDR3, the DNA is TGTGCCAGCAGCTTAGTTGTGAGGGGCCCTACCTACGAGCAGTACTTC. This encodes CASSLVVRGPTYEQYF.

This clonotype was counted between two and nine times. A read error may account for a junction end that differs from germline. CDR3 protein: CASTVEGTDTQYF. The CDR3 nucleotides read TGCGCCAGCACGGTAGAGGGCACGGATACGCAGTATTTT. The V and J genes are TRBV5-1 and TRBJ2-3; D perhaps matches TRBD2 (5 bases). CDR3 length equals 13 residues. CDR1 SGHRS and CDR2 YFSETQ come from the germline V gene.

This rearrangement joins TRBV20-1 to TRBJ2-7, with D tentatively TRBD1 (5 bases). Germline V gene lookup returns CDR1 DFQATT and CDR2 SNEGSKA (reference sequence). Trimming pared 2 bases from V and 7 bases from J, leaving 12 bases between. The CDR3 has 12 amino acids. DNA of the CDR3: TGCAGTGCTAGAATTACAGGTTTAGAGCAGTACTTC. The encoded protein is CSARITGLEQYF.

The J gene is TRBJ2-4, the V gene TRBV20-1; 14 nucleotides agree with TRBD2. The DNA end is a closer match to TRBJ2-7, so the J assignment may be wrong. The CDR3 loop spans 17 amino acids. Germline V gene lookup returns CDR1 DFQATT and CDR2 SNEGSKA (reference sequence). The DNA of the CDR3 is TGCAGTGCTAGATCAGAAGGGACTAGCGGGAGCCTGCACGAGCAGTACTTC. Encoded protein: CSARSEGTSGSLHEQYF.

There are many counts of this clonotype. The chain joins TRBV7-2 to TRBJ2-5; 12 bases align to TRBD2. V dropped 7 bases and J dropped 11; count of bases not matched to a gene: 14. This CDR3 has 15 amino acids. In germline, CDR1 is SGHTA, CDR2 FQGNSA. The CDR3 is CASNYPETSGSEQYF. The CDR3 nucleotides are TGTGCCAGCAACTACCCGGAGACTAGCGGGAGTGAGCAGTACTTC.

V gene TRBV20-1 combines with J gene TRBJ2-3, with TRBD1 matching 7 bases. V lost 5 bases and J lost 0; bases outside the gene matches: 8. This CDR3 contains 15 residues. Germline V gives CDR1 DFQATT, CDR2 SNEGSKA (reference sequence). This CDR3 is CSAEDRAGSTDTQYF. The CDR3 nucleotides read TGCAGTGCTGAAGACAGGGCTGGGAGCACAGATACGCAGTATTTT.

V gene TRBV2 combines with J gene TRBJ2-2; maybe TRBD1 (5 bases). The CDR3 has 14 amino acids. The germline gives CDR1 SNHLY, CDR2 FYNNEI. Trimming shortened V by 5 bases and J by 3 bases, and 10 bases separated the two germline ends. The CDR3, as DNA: TGTGCCAGCAGTATTCGCAGGGACACCGGGGAGCTGTTTTTT. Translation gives CASSIRRDTGELFF.

The CDR3 loop is CASSLGSGVVTDTQYF. The DNA for the CDR3 is TGTGCCAGCAGCTTAGGGTCGGGGGTAGTCACAGATACGCAGTATTTT. V and J are TRBV7-6 and TRBJ2-3; maybe TRBD2 (6 bases). The germline V gene encodes CDR1 SGHVS and CDR2 FNYEAQ. V was cut by 1 base and J by 2 bases, with 13 bases left in between. CDR3 length: 16 amino acids.